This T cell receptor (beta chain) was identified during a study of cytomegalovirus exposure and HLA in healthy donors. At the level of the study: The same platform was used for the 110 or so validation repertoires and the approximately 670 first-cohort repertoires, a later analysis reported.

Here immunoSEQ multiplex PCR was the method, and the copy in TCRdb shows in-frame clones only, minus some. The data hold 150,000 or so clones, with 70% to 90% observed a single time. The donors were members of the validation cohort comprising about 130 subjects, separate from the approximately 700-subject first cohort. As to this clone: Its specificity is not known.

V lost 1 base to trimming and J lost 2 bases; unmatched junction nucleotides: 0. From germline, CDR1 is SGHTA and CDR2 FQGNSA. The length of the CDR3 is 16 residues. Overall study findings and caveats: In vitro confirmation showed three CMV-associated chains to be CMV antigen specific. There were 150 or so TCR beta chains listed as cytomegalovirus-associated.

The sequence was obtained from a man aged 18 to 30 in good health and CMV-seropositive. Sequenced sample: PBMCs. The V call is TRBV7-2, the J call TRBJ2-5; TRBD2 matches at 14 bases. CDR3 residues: CASSLGLAGGQETQYF. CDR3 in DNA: TGTGCCAGCAGCTTAGGACTAGCGGGGGGGCAAGAGACCCAGTACTTC.